The subject of this entry is one T cell receptor (beta chain). What it binds is unknown. These data come from a study of cytomegalovirus exposure and HLA in healthy donors. Whole-study findings and limits: Apparent HLA restriction characterized most CMV-associated TCR beta chains in a later analysis. Earlier results showed most TCR beta V segments being productive about 87% or about 30% of the time.

Primers: 60 Vbeta forward and 13 Jbeta reverse. Profiled with immunoSEQ multiplex PCR; TCRdb holds only in-frame clones, not every one. The repertoire has more than 85,000 clones, just over 75% of them found once; the top ten carry about 7.5%. The clonotype was recovered from a man in his forties or fifties in good health and CMV-seropositive. Sample: PBMCs.

The CDR3 is CASSQDHLQGAGEAFF. The CDR3 DNA reads as TGTGCCAGCAGCCAAGATCATTTGCAGGGGGCAGGTGAAGCTTTCTTT. This sequence joins TRBV4-2 and TRBJ1-1; TRBD1 aligns across 8 bases. CDR1 is LGHNA, CDR2 YNFKEQ, per germline. The CDR3 consists of 16 residues. Trimming at V came to 0 bases and at J to 7 bases, leaving 10 bases not matched to a gene.